This TCR beta chain was recovered during a study of neurological immune-mediated disorders. This clonotype was counted between two and nine times. Antigen specificity is unknown. One end of the junction does not line up with germline, which may come from a read error. Study outcomes and limitations: TCR-beta repertoires seemed private in all groups, with no expanded CDR3 amino acid sequences shared. Grouping of repertoires by phylogeny put those of 18 of 34 multiple sclerosis patients into a single related-CDR3 cluster, a possible signature. HTLV-1-associated myelopathy had the most TCR clonal expansion, whereas multiple sclerosis had the least (lower than in healthy controls).

The authors made cDNA by 5'RACE with 10-nucleotide random UMIs. TCRdb re-analysed the 5' RACE reads in MiXCR, keeping a single row per CDR3 protein. The profile covers some 57,000 distinct CDR3 sequences, with under 5% appearing a single time and approximately 3.5% taken by the ten largest. CDR3 length: 16 amino acids. Germline V CDR1 and CDR2: SGHTA, FQGTGA. This chain connects TRBV7-3 to TRBJ1-4; D is uncertain. What was sequenced was PBMCs. This TCR was sampled from a woman aged 45-65 years with multiple sclerosis. The CDR3 spells CASSSVPLATNDKLFF. The CDR3 region has the DNA TGTGCCAGCAGCTCGGTCCCGCTTGCAACTAATGACAAACTGTTTTTT.